The clone carrying this T cell receptor (beta chain) appeared many times. Its antigen is not known. In TCRdb, the 5' RACE reads were re-called with MiXCR into one record per CDR3 protein. The sample lists hundreds of thousands of distinct CDR3 sequences, roughly 8.7% seen once, with more than 15% in the top ten. This CDR3 region has 14 residues. Germline V gene data show CDR1 as LGHDT and CDR2 as YNNKEL (reference sequence). V lost 0 bases to trimming and J lost 10 bases, with 10 bases between them. The sample comes from a study of T cells after yellow fever vaccination. Study summary: With SMART-Seq v4 Ultra Low Input, the fractions containing low cell numbers were prepared. Regarding the study as a whole: Subsequent to the booster, the majority of primary-vaccination clones reappeared (around 97% CD4, 85% to 90% CD8). Clonotypes shared by both compartments, CD4 and CD8, made up a small share. Compared with primary, the secondary response was weaker and peaked at day 5, not 15.

The TCR was taken from a man between 18 and 35 years old who received the YFV17D yellow fever vaccine. The chain couples TRBV3-1 to TRBJ1-6; D remains ambiguous. This specimen consisted of PBMCs, obtained on the day of the first yellow fever vaccination. The CDR3 nucleotides are TGTGCCAGCAGCCAAGATAGGGTAGGATCACCCCTCCACTTT. It encodes CASSQDRVGSPLHF. Full variable domain (missing parts from reference TRBV3-1 and TRBJ1-6): DTAVSQTPKYLVTQMGNDKSIKCEQNLGHDTMYWYKQDSKKFLKIMFSYNNKELIINETVPNRFSPKSPDKAHLNLHINSLELGDSAVYFCASSQDRVGSPLHFGNGTRLTVT.